This TCR beta chain was profiled in a study of Ad26.COV2.S vaccination and SARS-CoV-2 variants. Treatment given: 15 to 20 received Ad26.COV2.S at low or high dose, single or two shots; about 5 received placebo; per-sample allocation not given. Day 63 following the first vaccine or placebo injection was when the samples were taken. An adult aged 18-55 years in Boston served as the donor. Germline V gene lookup returns CDR1 SEHNR and CDR2 FQNEAQ (reference sequence). Deletions cut 6 bases from V and 2 bases from J, with 9 bases between. The CDR3 sequence is 13 residues long. This clone was observed once. Sequencing was performed with immunoSEQ multiplex PCR; in TCRdb, only in-frame clones are kept and a portion is missing. Of roughly 380,000 clones listed, more than 75% are singletons.

The specimen was peripheral blood, collected in a trial of Ad26.COV2.S vaccine versus placebo. The sequence derives from a person aged 18-60 years who received the Ad26.COV2.S COVID-19 vaccine or a placebo. The J gene is TRBJ2-3, the V gene TRBV7-9; maybe TRBD2 (6 bases). For the CDR3, the DNA is TGTGCCAGCAGATGGGGGGTCACAGATACGCAGTATTTT. Translation gives CASRWGVTDTQYF.